This entry lists 7 T cell receptor beta chains sequenced from one sample in a study of lymphopenia after photon versus proton radiotherapy. Sequenced by immunoSEQ multiplex PCR; TCRdb stores in-frame clones only, minus some. The sample shows 23,000 or so clones, about 91% of them seen only once. The sample here was peripheral blood, taken from a patient treated with photon-based radiotherapy. The source is a man aged 50-59 years with gastric cancer.

CDR3 in DNA: TGCGCCAGCAGCCAAGCTCGTATGGGTGAGGCTTTCTTT. Translation gives CASSQARMGEAFF. This chain links TRBV4-3 with TRBJ1-1; D uncertain. Germline CDR1 and CDR2: LGHNA and YSLEER. This CDR3 spans 13 amino acids. V lost 1 base, J lost 11 bases, and 14 bases lay in between.

The chain employs TRBV9 and TRBJ2-3, with D tentatively TRBD1 or TRBD2 (7 bases each). The ends were cut back, 4 bases at V and 2 bases at J, with 14 bases in the middle. CDR3 length: 15 amino acids. Per germline, CDR1 SGDLS and CDR2 YYNGEE. Here the CDR3 reads CASSSGEGATDTQYF. The DNA of the CDR3 is TGTGCCAGCAGCTCGGGGGAGGGGGCCACAGATACGCAGTATTTT.

The V gene is TRBV9, the J gene TRBJ2-2; D is unresolved. The CDR3 totals 16 residues. CDR1 is SGDLS, CDR2 YYNGEE, per germline. Trimming left V 0 bases short and J 0 bases short, with 9 bases between. The CDR3 sequence: CASSVGSSSNTGELFF. For the CDR3, the DNA is TGTGCCAGCAGCGTAGGTAGTAGCTCGAACACCGGGGAGCTGTTTTTT.

The V call is TRBV27, the J call TRBJ1-2; 7 bases match TRBD1. The germline CDR1 and CDR2 sequences are MNHEY and SMNVEV (reference sequence). The CDR3 is made up of 14 amino acids. V dropped 3 bases and J dropped 5; count of bases not matched to a gene: 6. CDR3 in amino acids: CASSFSGGGYGYTF. In DNA, the CDR3 is TGTGCCAGCAGTTTTTCAGGGGGAGGGTATGGCTACACCTTC.

This clone was counted once. The rearrangement joins TRBV11-2 to TRBJ2-3; tentative D call: TRBD1 (6 bases). The CDR3 totals 14 residues. Germline V CDR1 and CDR2: SGHAT, FQNNGV. V shed 1 base and J shed 4 bases, with 9 bases lying between them. The CDR3 loop reads CASSLARGSDTQYF. The CDR3 bases are TGTGCCAGCAGCTTAGCCAGGGGTTCAGATACGCAGTATTTT.

This chain joins TRBV4-1 and TRBJ2-4; D is uncertain. The CDR3 consists of 14 residues. V was cut by 2 bases and J by 7 bases, with 12 bases left in between. Germline V lookup: CDR1 MGHRA, CDR2 YSYEKL. CDR3 nucleotide sequence: TGCGCCAGCAGCCAAAACAAGAACGGTAACATTCAGTACTTC. Translation gives CASSQNKNGNIQYF.

The V call is TRBV7-2, the J call TRBJ2-2; 12 nucleotides agree with TRBD2. This CDR3 is built from 16 residues. V dropped 1 base and J dropped 6; count of bases not matched to a gene: 3. Germline V gives CDR1 SGHTA, CDR2 FQGNSA. The CDR3 DNA follows: TGTGCCAGCAGCTTAGTCGCTAGCGGGGGGGCCGGGGAGCTGTTTTTT. This encodes CASSLVASGGAGELFF.